Listed below are T cell receptor beta chains from one sample, sequenced in a study of cytomegalovirus exposure and HLA in healthy donors. Sequenced by immunoSEQ multiplex PCR; TCRdb stores in-frame clones only, minus some. The data show under 200,000 clones, around 85% seen once. Sample: PBMCs. All receptors derive from a man aged 50 or older in good health and CMV-seronegative. Each CDR3 is given with its conserved first and last residue. Fields, in order: D gene, J gene, clone size, V gene, CDR3 protein, CDR3 DNA. A D gene is named only where the DNA matches it firmly. Part of the rows lack a size; the others show once, few, many or a class for expanded clones.

NA | TRBJ2-6 | NA | TRBV7-6 | CASSFPRTGSGANVLTF | TGTGCCAGCAGCTTTCCTAGGACTGGGTCTGGGGCCAACGTCCTGACTTTC
NA | TRBJ1-1 | NA | TRBV9 | CASSARDTEAFF | TGTGCCAGCAGCGCCCGGGACACTGAAGCTTTCTTT
NA | TRBJ1-3 | NA | TRBV6-5 | CASSTNRGSGNTIYF | TGTGCCAGCAGTACCAACCGCGGGTCTGGAAACACCATATATTTT
TRBD1 | TRBJ1-6 | NA | TRBV9 | CASSETDRGSSYNSPLHF | TGTGCCAGCAGCGAAACGGACAGGGGGAGCTCCTATAATTCACCCCTCCACTTT
TRBD2 | TRBJ2-1 | NA | TRBV5-4 | CASNRGGGGNEQFF | TGTGCCAGCAATCGGGGCGGGGGAGGGAATGAGCAGTTCTTC
TRBD1 | TRBJ1-2 | NA | TRBV6-5 | CASSYGTGFGYTF | TGTGCCAGCAGTTACGGGACAGGGTTTGGCTACACCTTC
NA | TRBJ2-7 | NA | TRBV29-1 | CSSIVPKAAEQYF | TGCAGCTCCATAGTTCCGAAAGCGGCCGAGCAGTACTTC
TRBD1 | TRBJ2-1 | NA | TRBV7-2 | CASTIGQGYNEQFF | TGTGCCAGCACAATCGGACAGGGCTACAATGAGCAGTTCTTC
TRBD1 | TRBJ2-7 | NA | TRBV6-6 | CASEPRRQGSYEQYF | TGTGCCAGCGAACCCCGAAGACAGGGGTCCTACGAGCAGTACTTC
NA | TRBJ1-5 | NA | TRBV4-2 | CASSFGQYDNQPQHF | TGTGCCAGCAGCTTTGGACAGTATGACAATCAGCCCCAGCATTTT
NA | TRBJ2-5 | once | TRBV27 | CASSTWTPVEAQYF | TGTGCCAGCAGTACTTGGACTCCGGTAGAGGCCCAGTACTTC
TRBD1 | TRBJ1-3 | NA | TRBV7-9 | CASSFGQGAADTIYF | TGTGCCAGCAGCTTCGGACAGGGGGCCGCGGACACCATATATTTT
NA | TRBJ1-1 | NA | TRBV30 | CAWSHGGSNTEAFF | TGTGCCTGGAGTCACGGGGGGTCGAACACTGAAGCTTTCTTT
NA | TRBJ2-3 | NA | TRBV28 | CASTQGLSGTDTQYF | TGTGCCAGCACCCAGGGCCTGTCTGGCACAGATACGCAGTATTTT
NA | TRBJ2-7 | NA | TRBV7-8 | CASSLGLSYEQYF | TGTGCCAGCAGCTTAGGTCTGAGCTACGAGCAGTACTTC
NA | TRBJ1-2 | NA | TRBV6-6 | CASSYGGLGYTF | TGTGCCAGCAGTTATGGAGGGCTTGGCTACACCTTC
NA | TRBJ1-2 | NA | TRBV19 | CASSIGVERDGYTF | TGTGCCAGTAGTATAGGAGTTGAGAGGGATGGCTACACCTTC
TRBD2 | TRBJ2-1 | NA | TRBV6-4 | CASSDSLSGGLREQFF | TGTGCCAGCAGTGACTCTTTAAGCGGGGGCCTTAGAGAGCAGTTCTTC
TRBD1 | TRBJ2-3 | NA | TRBV4-1 | CASSLTGGTQYF | TGCGCCAGCAGCCTTACAGGGGGCACGCAGTATTTT
TRBD1 | TRBJ1-6 | NA | TRBV6-5 | CASNPDRGSSPLHF | TGTGCCAGCAATCCAGACAGGGGGAGCTCACCCCTCCACTTT
NA | TRBJ1-1 | NA | TRBV7-8 | CASSLVVGTTRDGTEAFF | TGTGCCAGCAGCTTAGTCGTTGGGACGACTAGGGATGGCACTGAAGCTTTCTTT
NA | TRBJ1-3 | once | TRBV7-9 | CASSFAGAGNTIYF | TGTGCCAGCAGCTTTGCAGGGGCTGGAAACACCATATATTTT
NA | TRBJ1-2 | NA | TRBV7-2 | CASSLDVTTGYTF | TGTGCCAGCAGCTTAGATGTGACAACGGGCTACACCTTC
TRBD2 | TRBJ2-7 | few | TRBV5-1 | CASSAGGLPYEQYF | TGCGCCAGCAGCGCGGGGGGGCTCCCCTACGAGCAGTACTTC
TRBD1 | TRBJ2-2 | NA | TRBV18 | CASSLGQVVGELFF | TGTGCCAGCTCACTTGGACAGGTGGTCGGGGAGCTGTTTTTT
TRBD1 | TRBJ2-3 | NA | TRBV27 | CASSFRDRGTDTQYF | TGTGCCAGCAGTTTTCGGGACAGAGGCACAGATACGCAGTATTTT
TRBD1 | TRBJ2-7 | NA | TRBV7-2 | CASSFRTGGIYEQYF | TGTGCCAGCAGCTTCCGGACAGGGGGAATCTACGAGCAGTACTTC
TRBD2 | TRBJ2-3 | NA | TRBV4-2 | CASSHPSGLGTDTQYF | TGTGCCAGCAGCCACCCTTCGGGACTAGGCACAGATACGCAGTATTTT
TRBD2 | TRBJ2-2 | NA | TRBV5-4 | CASSTSPSGGGGELFF | TGTGCCAGCAGCACCTCCCCTAGCGGTGGGGGCGGGGAGCTGTTTTTT
NA | TRBJ2-5 | NA | TRBV7-2 | CASSRPGTQYF | TGTGCCAGCAGCCGCCCAGGGACCCAGTACTTC
NA | TRBJ1-4 | NA | TRBV19 | CASSIRRERLFF | TGTGCCAGTAGTATACGCCGCGAGAGACTGTTTTTT
NA | TRBJ1-1 | NA | TRBV7-2 | CASRTRPLGAGVGRTEAFF | TGTGCCAGCAGAACCAGGCCCCTTGGCGCGGGGGTTGGTCGCACTGAAGCTTTCTTT
TRBD2 | TRBJ2-7 | NA | TRBV27 | CASSFGAGGLYEQYF | TGTGCCAGCAGTTTCGGAGCGGGGGGCCTCTACGAGCAGTACTTC
NA | TRBJ1-6 | few | TRBV9 | CASSKRSSYNSPLHF | TGTGCCAGCAGTAAAAGGAGCTCCTATAATTCACCCCTCCACTTT
NA | TRBJ1-5 | NA | TRBV9 | CASSVLGAGQPQHF | TGTGCCAGCAGCGTATTGGGGGCCGGTCAGCCCCAGCATTTT
NA | TRBJ2-7 | NA | TRBV7-6 | CASSLEAGRNEQYF | TGTGCCAGCAGCTTAGAGGCAGGGCGAAACGAGCAGTACTTC